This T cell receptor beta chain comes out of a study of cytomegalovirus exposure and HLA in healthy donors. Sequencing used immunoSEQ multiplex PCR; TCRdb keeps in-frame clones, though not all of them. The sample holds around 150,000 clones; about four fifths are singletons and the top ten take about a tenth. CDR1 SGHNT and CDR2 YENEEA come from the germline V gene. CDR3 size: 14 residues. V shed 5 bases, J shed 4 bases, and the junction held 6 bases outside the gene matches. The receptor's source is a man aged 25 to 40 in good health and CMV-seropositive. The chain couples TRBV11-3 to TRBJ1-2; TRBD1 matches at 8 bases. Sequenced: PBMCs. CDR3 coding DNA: TGTGCCAGCAGCCAGGGACAGGCGTTCTATGGCTACACCTTC. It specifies CASSQGQAFYGYTF.